The source of this T cell receptor beta chain is a study of blood T cell repertoires in COVID-19. Study-level background: Sources were T cells, B-cell-depleted T cells, or PBMCs; the material itself was cDNA or gDNA.

Germline CDR1 and CDR2: SQVTM and ANQGSEA. The junction had 2 bases not matched to a gene; V was cut back by 4 bases and J by 3 bases. CDR3 length: 12 residues. TCRdb's table, derived via immunoSEQ multiplex PCR, lists solely in-frame clones and lacks some. The sample records 150,000 to 200,000 clones, 86% being singletons. The chain links TRBV29-1 to TRBJ2-7; 8 bases are a match to TRBD1. The sequence came from a woman in her fifties or sixties with COVID-19, enrolled during active disease. Sequenced: peripheral blood. CDR3 DNA: TGCAGCGTTGCCGGGACAGGCTACGAGCAGTACTTC. It codes for CSVAGTGYEQYF.